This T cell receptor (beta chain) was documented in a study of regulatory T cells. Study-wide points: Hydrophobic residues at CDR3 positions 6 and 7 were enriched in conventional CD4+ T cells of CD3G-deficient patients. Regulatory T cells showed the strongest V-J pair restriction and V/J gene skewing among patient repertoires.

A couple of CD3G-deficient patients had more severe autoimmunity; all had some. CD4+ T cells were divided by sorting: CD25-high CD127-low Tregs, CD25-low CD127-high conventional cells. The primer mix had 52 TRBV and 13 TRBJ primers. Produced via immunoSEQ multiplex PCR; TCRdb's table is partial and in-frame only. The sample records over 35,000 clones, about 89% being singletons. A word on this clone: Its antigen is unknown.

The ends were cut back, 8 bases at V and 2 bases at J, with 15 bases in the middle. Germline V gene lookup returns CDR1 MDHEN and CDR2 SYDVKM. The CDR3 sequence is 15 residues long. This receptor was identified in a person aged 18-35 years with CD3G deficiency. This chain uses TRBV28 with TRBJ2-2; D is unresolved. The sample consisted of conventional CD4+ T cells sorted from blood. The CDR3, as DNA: TGTGCCAGCCTCCCGGCTGGCCGCAACACCGGGGAGCTGTTTTTT. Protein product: CASLPAGRNTGELFF.